The rows below give T cell receptor beta chains drawn from one sample of a study of blood T cell repertoires in COVID-19. Clones were read by immunoSEQ multiplex PCR, and TCRdb kept only the in-frame ones, dropping some. The profile covers around 200,000 clones, with about 86% appearing a single time and roughly 6.2% taken by the ten largest. Sequenced input: peripheral blood. All receptors derive from a man in his sixties who had recovered from COVID-19. Each CDR3 is given with its conserved first and last residue. A D gene is named only where the DNA matches it firmly. Where a row states a size, it is once, few, many or the class of an expanded clone; other rows omit it.

TRBJ2-6,.,TRBV4-1,.,TGCGCCAGCAGCCAAGCATCCAAGGGGCAATCTGGGGCCAACGTCCTGACTTTC,CASSQASKGQSGANVLTF
TRBJ1-4,TRBD1,TRBV7-9,.,TGTGCCAGCAGCGACGACAGGGGCTATAATGAAAAACTGTTTTTT,CASSDDRGYNEKLFF
TRBJ1-5,TRBD1,TRBV19,.,TGTGCCAGTAGCGAGAGCCCGGGACAGGACAATCAGCCCCAGCATTTT,CASSESPGQDNQPQHF
TRBJ1-2,TRBD1,TRBV5-5,.,TGTGCCAGCAGCCCTGGACAAGGGGGCGGCGGCTATGGCTACACCTTC,CASSPGQGGGGYGYTF
TRBJ2-3,.,TRBV6-4,few,TGTGCCAGCAGTGAGGCCAGCACAGATACGCAGTATTTT,CASSEASTDTQYF
TRBJ2-5,.,TRBV28,.,TGTGCCAGTTCGTACCAAGAGACCCAGTACTTC,CASSYQETQYF
TRBJ1-1,.,TRBV7-2,.,TGTGCCAGCAGCTCCCGACAGAACACTGAAGCTTTCTTT,CASSSRQNTEAFF
TRBJ2-5,.,TRBV29-1,.,TGCAGCGCCGACGCAGGGGTGGGAGAGACCCAGTACTTC,CSADAGVGETQYF
TRBJ1-2,.,TRBV19,.,TGTGCCAGTAGTATCCCCAGCGGGGGGGGCTCCTATGGCTACACCTTC,CASSIPSGGGSYGYTF
TRBJ2-3,.,TRBV19,once,TGTGCCAGTAGTATACCCTCACCGGGGTCAGATACGCAGTATTTT,CASSIPSPGSDTQYF
TRBJ2-7,TRBD1,TRBV19,.,TGTGCCAGTAGTGGGGCAGGGGGCCAACTCTACGAGCAGTACTTC,CASSGAGGQLYEQYF
TRBJ1-2,TRBD1,TRBV27,.,TGTGCCAGCAGGAGCGTCCCAGGGGGCGACTATGGCTACACCTTC,CASRSVPGGDYGYTF
TRBJ1-3,.,TRBV28,.,TGTGCCACCGAAACCCCCAGCTCTGGAAACACCATATATTTT,CATETPSSGNTIYF
TRBJ2-2,TRBD2,TRBV6-4,.,TGTGCCAGCAGTCTAGCGGGAGCAGACACCGGGGAGCTGTTTTTT,CASSLAGADTGELFF
TRBJ1-2,.,TRBV24-1,once,TGTGCCACCAGAAGCACAGGCGATTATGGCTACACCTTC,CATRSTGDYGYTF
TRBJ2-2,.,TRBV5-1,.,TGCGCCAGCAGCTTGGGAGGCGGAGGGAGCACCGGGGAGCTGTTTTTT,CASSLGGGGSTGELFF
TRBJ2-4,.,TRBV13,.,TGTGCCAGCAGCTCCGGCTCGGGCCTAACAGGGAAAAACATTCAGTACTTC,CASSSGSGLTGKNIQYF
TRBJ2-3,TRBD2,TRBV3-1/TRBV3-2,.,TGTGCCAGCAGCCAAGGTGCCCAACTAGCGGGGGGGCCAGTAGATACGCAGTATTTT,CASSQGAQLAGGPVDTQYF
TRBJ2-5,.,TRBV13,.,TGTGCCAGCAGGCCCCAGGGGCAAGAGACCCAGTACTTC,CASRPQGQETQYF
TRBJ2-5,.,TRBV5-1,.,TGCGCCAGCAGCCCATTAGGACTGTTACAAGAGACCCAGTACTTC,CASSPLGLLQETQYF
TRBJ2-2,.,TRBV9,few,TGTGCCAGCAGCTCTCTAGGATCTAGGGGGGAGCTGTTTTTT,CASSSLGSRGELFF
TRBJ2-5,TRBD2,TRBV4-2,.,TGTGCCAGCAGCCTCGGGACTAGCGGGGGGAGTCAGTACTTC,CASSLGTSGGSQYF
TRBJ2-1,.,TRBV6-5,.,TGTGCCAGCAGTTACTGGGCGAGCTCCTACAATGAGCAGTTCTTC,CASSYWASSYNEQFF
TRBJ1-3,TRBD1,TRBV7-2,few,TGTGCCAGCAGCGTCGACAGGGGGCCTGGAAACACCATATATTTT,CASSVDRGPGNTIYF
TRBJ1-5,TRBD1,TRBV19,.,TGTGCCAAACTCCGCGGGCAGGGGGGCGGTCAGCCCCAGCATTTT,CAKLRGQGGGQPQHF
TRBJ2-7,TRBD1,TRBV19,.,TGTGCCAGTAGTGTGTGGGACAGCCCCTACGAGCAGTACTTC,CASSVWDSPYEQYF
TRBJ1-2,.,TRBV19,.,TGTGCCAGTAGTATCCCGCGGCAGGGTAGTCCCTATGGCTACACCTTC,CASSIPRQGSPYGYTF
TRBJ2-7,TRBD1,TRBV5-1,.,TGCGCCAGCAGCTTGGGGGGACAGGGGGAGCGGGAGCAGTACTTC,CASSLGGQGEREQYF
TRBJ1-1,.,TRBV6-5,.,TGTGCCAGCAGGCAGGGGAACACTGAAGCTTTCTTT,CASRQGNTEAFF